Listed here is a single TCR beta chain. CDR1 and CDR2 from the germline V gene are SGHAT and FQDESV (reference sequence). Trimming pared 3 bases from V and 0 bases from J, leaving 9 bases between. The CDR3 contains 14 residues. These data come from a study of identical twins' blood T cells. Each TCR cDNA library carried sample-specific barcodes on both ends. TCRdb re-called the 5' RACE reads through MiXCR, storing one row per CDR3 protein. The sample lists 300,000 to 450,000 distinct CDR3 sequences; over 25% were seen once. The TCR was taken from a woman aged 18-49 years in good health. The genes are TRBV11-1 and TRBJ2-7; D gene unclear. The sample comprised PBMCs. This CDR3 reads CASSFWQSSYEQYF. The CDR3 nucleotides are TGTGCCAGCAGCTTTTGGCAGAGCTCCTACGAGCAGTACTTC. Full variable domain (remainder filled in from reference TRBV11-1 and TRBJ2-7): EAEVAQSPRYKITEKSQAVAFWCDPISGHATLYWYRQILGQGPELLVQFQDESVVDDSQLPKDRFSAERLKGVDSTLKIQPAELGDSAMYLCASSFWQSSYEQYFGPGTRLTVT.